This passage covers 28 T cell receptor beta chains from one sample sequenced in a study of cytomegalovirus exposure and HLA in healthy donors. Amplification used 60 Vbeta primers and 13 Jbeta primers. Repertoires were generated with immunoSEQ multiplex PCR, while TCRdb's copy carries only in-frame clones and drops some. This repertoire shows around 150,000 clones, over 60% found once; its top ten account for 1.7%. Sequenced: PBMCs. The receptors here all came from a woman aged 25-40 years in good health and CMV-seronegative.

This clone was recorded once. The V call is TRBV11-3, the J call TRBJ2-1; D possibly corresponds to TRBD1 (6 bases). The CDR3 is made up of 15 amino acids. Germline CDR1 SGHNT, CDR2 YENEEA. With 1 base removed from V and 2 bases from J, the gap between germline ends came to 9 bases. The CDR3 nucleotides read TGTGCCAGCAGCTTAGGGGACATAGCCTACAATGAGCAGTTCTTC. Protein: CASSLGDIAYNEQFF.

Turning to this clone: At one end the junction does not follow the germline gene, possibly because of a read error. The chain employs TRBV7-7 and TRBJ2-6; D is ambiguous. The germline gives CDR1 SSHAT, CDR2 FNYEAQ (reference sequence). The CDR3 consists of 14 residues. CDR3 region: CASSPGSGANVLTF. The CDR3, as DNA: TGTGCTAGCAGCCCGGGCTCTGGGGCCAACGTCCTGACTTTC. Full variable domain (remainder filled in from reference TRBV7-7 and TRBJ2-6): GAGVSQSPRYKVTKRGQDVTLRCDPISSHATLYWYQQALGQGPEFLTYFNYEAQPDKSGLPSDRFSAERPEGSISTLTIQRTEQRDSAMYRCASSPGSGANVLTFGAGSRLTVL.

V is TRBV7-2 and J is TRBJ2-1; TRBD2 is a possible D gene (5 bases). Trimming removed 0 bases at V and 0 bases at J, with 6 bases between. This CDR3 region has 15 residues. Germline values: CDR1 SGHTA, CDR2 FQGNSA. DNA of the CDR3: TGTGCCAGCAGCTTAGCCGGGGTCTCCTACAATGAGCAGTTCTTC. This gives the protein CASSLAGVSYNEQFF.

J is TRBJ2-1 and V is TRBV6-5, with 7 bases that match TRBD1. Germline lookup yields CDR1 MNHEY and CDR2 SVGAGI. The V segment lost 2 bases and the J segment 4 bases; nucleotides outside the gene matches: 2. This CDR3 region has 14 residues. The CDR3: CASSYDRAYNEQFF. CDR3 bases: TGTGCCAGCAGTTACGACAGGGCTTACAATGAGCAGTTCTTC.

The chain is built from TRBV7-2 and TRBJ1-2; the match to TRBD1 covers 8 bases. In germline, CDR1 is SGHTA, CDR2 FQGNSA. CDR3 length: 13 amino acids. The trim removed 5 bases at V and 4 bases at J, leaving 3 bases unmatched. The CDR3 bases are TGTGCCAGCAGCCAGGACAGGGTCTATGGCTACACCTTC. Translated: CASSQDRVYGYTF.

The CDR3 DNA is TGTGCCTGGAGTGTACGAGGGCAGAACATTCAGTACTTC. It translates to CAWSVRGQNIQYF. This rearrangement joins TRBV30 to TRBJ2-4, with a tentative D call TRBD2 (5 bases). From germline, CDR1 is GTSNPN and CDR2 SVGIG (reference sequence). The CDR3 runs to 13 residues. The V and J ends lost 0 bases and 7 bases respectively, with 10 bases between them. The entire variable domain, with the rest obtained from reference TRBV30 and TRBJ2-4, is as follows: SQTIHQWPATLVQPVGSPLSLECTVEGTSNPNLYWYRQAAGRGLQLLFYSVGIGQISSEVPQNLSASRPQDRQFILSSKKLLLSDSGFYLCAWSVRGQNIQYFGAGTRLSVL.

The rearrangement uses TRBV7-8 and TRBJ1-2; unclear D gene. With 8 bases removed from V and 5 bases from J, the gap between germline ends came to 9 bases. Per germline, CDR1 SGHVS and CDR2 FQNEAQ. The CDR3 has 11 amino acids. As DNA, the CDR3 is TGTGCCAGCCGAGATCTATATGGCTACACCTTC. Its translation is CASRDLYGYTF.

The chain couples TRBV18 to TRBJ1-2, with D tentatively TRBD1 (6 bases). This CDR3 region has 15 residues. V shed 4 bases and J shed 6 bases, with 18 bases lying between them. CDR1 is KGHSH, CDR2 LQKENI, per germline. The CDR3 spells CASSQNPGDSHGYTF. CDR3 DNA: TGTGCCAGCTCACAGAACCCAGGGGATTCACATGGCTACACCTTC.

This clone was counted between two and nine times. The V gene is TRBV10-2, the J gene TRBJ1-1, with a tentative D call TRBD1 (5 bases). The germline V gene encodes CDR1 WSHSY and CDR2 SAAADI. This CDR3 comprises 14 residues. The germline V and J ends were trimmed by 3 bases and 4 bases, with 12 bases remaining between them. The CDR3 nucleotides are TGCGCCAGCAGTGAAGCTGCAGGGTTCACTGAAGCTTTCTTT. As protein: CASSEAAGFTEAFF.

The chain is built from TRBV7-8 and TRBJ1-6; D is uncertain. The V end was cut by 2 bases, the J end by 7 bases, with 15 bases between. Germline V CDR1 and CDR2: SGHVS, FQNEAQ. The CDR3 has 16 amino acids. In nucleotides, the CDR3 is TGTGCCAGCAGCTTAATTCTGAAACAGAGAAATTCACCCCTCCACTTT. It specifies CASSLILKQRNSPLHF.

V gene TRBV7-8 combines with J gene TRBJ2-1; 8 nucleotides line up with TRBD2. This CDR3 contains 19 residues. The junction had 15 bases not matched to a gene; V was cut back by 1 base and J by 4 bases. Germline V gives CDR1 SGHVS, CDR2 FQNEAQ. The CDR3 nucleotides are TGTGCCAGCAGCTTAGGGTGGACGGTGAGATCGGGGGGGTACAATGAGCAGTTCTTC. It codes for CASSLGWTVRSGGYNEQFF.

The CDR3 nucleotides are TGTGCCACCAGCGTCGAACCTAGCGGGGCAACGGAGACCCAGTACTTC. It is translated as CATSVEPSGATETQYF. The J gene is TRBJ2-5, the V gene TRBV15; 9 nucleotides match TRBD2. J gave up 5 bases and V 5 bases, and 12 bases lay outside the gene matches. From germline, CDR1 is LNHNV and CDR2 YYDKDF (reference sequence). The CDR3 consists of 16 residues.

V is TRBV7-2 and J is TRBJ2-7, with D possibly TRBD2 on 6 matching bases. CDR3 length equals 14 residues. The V gene's germline CDR1 is SGHTA and CDR2 FQGNSA. Trimming removed 1 base from V and 3 bases from J, with 10 bases in between. CDR3 nucleotides: TGTGCCAGCAGCTTAGTGGGGGGAAGCTACGAGCAGTACTTC. As protein: CASSLVGGSYEQYF. The variable domain in full, completed from reference TRBV7-2 and TRBJ2-7, reads GAGVSQSPSNKVTEKGKDVELRCDPISGHTALYWYRQSLGQGLEFLIYFQGNSAPDKSGLPSDRFSAERTGGSVSTLTIQRTQQEDSAVYLCASSLVGGSYEQYFGPGTRLTVT.

The rearrangement uses TRBV10-2 and TRBJ1-2; TRBD1 aligns across 7 bases. The CDR3 consists of 14 residues. The V gene end was trimmed by 3 bases and the J gene end by 6 bases; junction bases not matched to a gene: 7. CDR1 and CDR2 from the germline V gene are WSHSY and SAAADI. As DNA, the CDR3 is TGCGCCAGCAGTGATCACAGGGGTATTGATGGCTACACCTTC. Its translation: CASSDHRGIDGYTF.

V usage is TRBV7-8 and J usage is TRBJ1-2; D call uncertain. Between the trimmed V and J ends, which lost 0 bases and 5 bases, there was a span of 13 bases. The CDR3 has 15 residues. Germline-derived CDR1 and CDR2 are SGHVS and FQNEAQ. The CDR3 sequence: CASSLAGSGRYGYTF. The CDR3 DNA is TGTGCCAGCAGCTTAGCAGGGTCCGGGAGGTATGGCTACACCTTC.

This clone was counted between two and nine times. For the CDR3, the DNA is TGTGCCATCAGTGGACAGGGGTGGGGTAACTATGGCTACACCTTC. This translates into CAISGQGWGNYGYTF. This chain uses TRBV10-3 with TRBJ1-2; 8 nucleotides match TRBD1. This CDR3 is built from 15 residues. V was pared by 4 bases and J by 1 base, with 5 bases of the junction left unmatched. Looked up from germline, CDR1 is ENHRY and CDR2 is SYGVKD.

This chain connects TRBV7-2 to TRBJ1-5; 9 nucleotides match TRBD1. With 4 bases clipped from V and 5 bases from J, the junction kept 6 bases outside the gene matches. The CDR3 runs 15 residues. Germline V gene sequence: CDR1 SGHTA, CDR2 FQGNSA. This CDR3 reads CASSSPGQGDQPQHF. In DNA, the CDR3 is TGTGCCAGCAGCTCTCCGGGACAGGGAGATCAGCCCCAGCATTTT. The full variable domain, completed using reference TRBV7-2 and TRBJ1-5, is GAGVSQSPSNKVTEKGKDVELRCDPISGHTALYWYRQSLGQGLEFLIYFQGNSAPDKSGLPSDRFSAERTGGSVSTLTIQRTQQEDSAVYLCASSSPGQGDQPQHFGDGTRLSIL.

This clone was counted once. The V call is TRBV9, the J call TRBJ1-6; possibly TRBD1 for D (5 bases). The germline V gene encodes CDR1 SGDLS and CDR2 YYNGEE. The ends were cut back, 4 bases at V and 13 bases at J, with 18 bases in the middle. CDR3 length equals 14 residues. The CDR3 here is CASSPGQGSRPLHF. The CDR3 nucleotides read TGTGCCAGCAGCCCCGGACAAGGCAGTAGGCCCCTCCACTTT.

The CDR3 is CASAQGGEQYF. DNA for the CDR3: TGTGCCAGCGCACAAGGGGGCGAGCAGTACTTC. This chain joins TRBV2 and TRBJ2-7; D may be TRBD1 (6 bases). Germline CDR1 reads SNHLY; CDR2 reads FYNNEI. V lost 8 bases to trimming and J lost 6 bases, with 11 bases between them. This CDR3 is 11 amino acids long.

This clone was recorded a few times. The chain couples TRBV7-3 to TRBJ2-2, with D maybe TRBD1 (5 bases). The V gene lost 5 bases and the J gene lost 4 bases, with 14 bases spanning the gap. CDR1 SGHTA and CDR2 FQGTGA come from the germline V gene. CDR3 length: 15 residues. This CDR3 reads CASSLTTARTGELFF. The CDR3 DNA sequence: TGTGCCAGCAGCCTCACGACAGCTCGCACCGGGGAGCTGTTTTTT.

The chain is built from TRBV6-5 and TRBJ1-2, with D tentatively TRBD1 (5 bases). Germline V lookup: CDR1 MNHEY, CDR2 SVGAGI. This CDR3 is built from 15 residues. V lost 2 bases and J 5 bases, leaving 15 bases between the germline ends. CDR3 protein: CASSYKRQFGYGYTF. CDR3 nucleotides: TGTGCCAGCAGTTACAAAAGACAGTTCGGTTATGGCTACACCTTC.

The chain is built from TRBV19 and TRBJ1-2; D possibly corresponds to TRBD1 (6 bases). The germline CDR1 and CDR2 sequences are LNHDA and SQIVND (reference sequence). Trimming stripped 4 bases from V and 4 bases from J, with 7 bases between. CDR3 length: 12 residues. The CDR3, as DNA: TGTGCCAGTAGTACGACAGGCTATGGCTACACCTTC. Translation: CASSTTGYGYTF. Full variable domain (missing parts from reference TRBV19 and TRBJ1-2): DGGITQSPKYLFRKEGQNVTLSCEQNLNHDAMYWYRQDPGQGLRLIYYSQIVNDFQKGDIAEGYSVSREKKESFPLTVTSAQKNPTAFYLCASSTTGYGYTFGSGTRLTVV.

The rearrangement joins TRBV6-6 to TRBJ2-7, with D perhaps TRBD1 (6 bases). Per the germline V gene, CDR1 is MNHNY and CDR2 is SVGAGI (reference sequence). Trimming pared 7 bases from V and 2 bases from J, leaving 12 bases between. This CDR3 comprises 13 residues. The CDR3 region has the DNA TGTGCCAGCAAGTTGGACAGTCCCTACGAGCAGTACTTC. Protein sequence: CASKLDSPYEQYF.

CDR3 amino acids: CASSLRQSTEAFF. CDR3 in DNA: TGCGCCAGCAGCTTGCGACAGAGCACTGAAGCTTTCTTT. This chain joins TRBV5-1 and TRBJ1-1; D perhaps matches TRBD1 (5 bases). Trimming took off 1 base at V and 4 bases at J, with 8 bases between the two ends. Germline V gene data show CDR1 as SGHRS and CDR2 as YFSETQ. The CDR3 has 13 amino acids. Full variable domain (rest looked up from reference TRBV5-1 and TRBJ1-1): KAGVTQTPRYLIKTRGQQVTLSCSPISGHRSVSWYQQTPGQGLQFLFEYFSETQRNKGNFPGRFSGRQFSNSRSEMNVSTLELGDSALYLCASSLRQSTEAFFGQGTRLTVV.

The table lists this clone with a few counts. The chain employs TRBV5-5 and TRBJ2-2, with D maybe TRBD2 (7 bases). V was pared by 5 bases and J by 6 bases, with 17 bases between. The length of the CDR3 is 15 residues. Germline CDR1 and CDR2: SGHKS and YYEKEE (reference sequence). The CDR3 DNA follows: TGTGCCAGCAGGGGGAGGGACACACCACCCGGGGAGCTGTTTTTT. It encodes CASRGRDTPPGELFF.

V and J are TRBV4-3 and TRBJ2-1; possible D gene TRBD1, 6 bases. Deletions cut 2 bases from V and 0 bases from J, with 14 bases between. CDR1 LGHNA and CDR2 YSLEER come from the germline V gene. The CDR3 is 17 amino acids. CDR3 nucleotides: TGCGCCAGCAGCCAACTCAGGGGCGGCAGCTCCTACAATGAGCAGTTCTTC. It codes for CASSQLRGGSSYNEQFF.

V gene TRBV5-5 combines with J gene TRBJ1-1, with 7 nucleotides matching TRBD1. The CDR3 spans 14 residues. Trimming removed 2 bases from V and 3 bases from J; junction bases left unmatched: 4. Germline CDR1 is SGHKS and CDR2 is YYEKEE (reference sequence). The CDR3 coding sequence is TGTGCCAGCAGCTTTAGACAGGGACACACTGAAGCTTTCTTT. Its protein is CASSFRQGHTEAFF.

The chain couples TRBV9 to TRBJ1-3, with D possibly TRBD1 on 5 matching bases. CDR3 length: 15 amino acids. V lost 2 bases, J lost 0 bases, and 9 bases lay in between. Germline-derived CDR1 and CDR2 are SGDLS and YYNGEE. The CDR3 DNA reads TGTGCCAGCAGCGTTGGGGCGGACTCTGGAAACACCATATATTTT. The encoded protein is CASSVGADSGNTIYF. The entire variable domain, with the rest obtained from reference TRBV9 and TRBJ1-3, is as follows: DSGVTQTPKHLITATGQRVTLRCSPRSGDLSVYWYQQSLDQGLQFLIQYYNGEERAKGNILERFSAQQFPDLHSELNLSSLELGDSALYFCASSVGADSGNTIYFGEGSWLTVV.